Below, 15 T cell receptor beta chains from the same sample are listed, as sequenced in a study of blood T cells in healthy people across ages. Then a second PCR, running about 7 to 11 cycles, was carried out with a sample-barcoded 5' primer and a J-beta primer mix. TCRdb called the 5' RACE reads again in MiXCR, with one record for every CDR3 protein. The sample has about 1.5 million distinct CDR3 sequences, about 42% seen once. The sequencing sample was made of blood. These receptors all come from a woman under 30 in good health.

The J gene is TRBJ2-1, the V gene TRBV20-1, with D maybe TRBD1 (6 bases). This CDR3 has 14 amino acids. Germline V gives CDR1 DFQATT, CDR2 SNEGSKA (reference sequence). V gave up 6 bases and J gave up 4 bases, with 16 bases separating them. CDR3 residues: CSARQVWGYNEQFF. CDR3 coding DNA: TGCAGTGCAAGACAGGTTTGGGGGTACAATGAGCAGTTCTTC.

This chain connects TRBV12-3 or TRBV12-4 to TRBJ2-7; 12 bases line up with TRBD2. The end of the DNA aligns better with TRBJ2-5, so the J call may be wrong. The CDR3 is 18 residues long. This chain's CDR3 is CASSRGLAGLSFQETQYF. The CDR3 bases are TGTGCCAGCAGCCGCGGACTAGCGGGATTGTCTTTCCAAGAGACCCAGTACTTC.

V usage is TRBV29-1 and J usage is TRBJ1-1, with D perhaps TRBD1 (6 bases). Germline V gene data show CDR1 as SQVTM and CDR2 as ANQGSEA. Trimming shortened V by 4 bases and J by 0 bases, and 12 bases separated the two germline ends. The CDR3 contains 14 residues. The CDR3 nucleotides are TGCAGCGTTGTCTGGGGGCAGGTGAACACTGAAGCTTTCTTT. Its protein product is CSVVWGQVNTEAFF.

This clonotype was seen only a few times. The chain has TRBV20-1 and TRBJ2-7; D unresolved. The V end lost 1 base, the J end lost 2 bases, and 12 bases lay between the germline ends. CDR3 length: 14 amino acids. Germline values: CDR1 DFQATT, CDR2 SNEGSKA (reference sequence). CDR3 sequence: CSARALEIAYEQYF. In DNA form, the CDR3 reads TGCAGTGCTAGAGCCCTAGAGATTGCCTACGAGCAGTACTTC.

The CDR3 is CASSFWGSLNQPQHF. CDR3 DNA: TGTGCCAGCAGTTTTTGGGGAAGCCTCAATCAGCCCCAGCATTTT. The V gene is TRBV12-3 or TRBV12-4, the J gene TRBJ1-5; D is uncertain. CDR3 length: 15 residues. The V and J ends lost 3 bases and 3 bases respectively, with 12 bases between them.

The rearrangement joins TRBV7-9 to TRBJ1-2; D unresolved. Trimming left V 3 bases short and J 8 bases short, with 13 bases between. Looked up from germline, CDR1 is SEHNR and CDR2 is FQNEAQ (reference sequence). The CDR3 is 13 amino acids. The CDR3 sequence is CASSFEPSGGYTF. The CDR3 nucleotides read TGTGCCAGCAGCTTTGAACCTTCGGGCGGCTACACCTTC.

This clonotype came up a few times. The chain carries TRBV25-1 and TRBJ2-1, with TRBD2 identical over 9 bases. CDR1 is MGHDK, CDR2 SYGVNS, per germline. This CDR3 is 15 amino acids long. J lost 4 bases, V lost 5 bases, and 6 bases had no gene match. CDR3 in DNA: TGTGCCAGCAGTTCCTCGACTAGCGGTTACAATGAGCAGTTCTTC. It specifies CASSSSTSGYNEQFF.

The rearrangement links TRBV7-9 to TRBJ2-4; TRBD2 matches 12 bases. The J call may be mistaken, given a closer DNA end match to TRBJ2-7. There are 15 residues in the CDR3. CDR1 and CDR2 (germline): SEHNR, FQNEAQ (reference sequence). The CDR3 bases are TGTGCCAGCAGCTCGACTAGCGGGAGTGTCCACGAGCAGTACTTC. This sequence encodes CASSSTSGSVHEQYF.

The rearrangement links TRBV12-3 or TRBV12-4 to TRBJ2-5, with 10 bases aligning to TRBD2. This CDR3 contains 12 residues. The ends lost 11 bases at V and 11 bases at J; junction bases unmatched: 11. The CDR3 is CACSGRYNEQYF. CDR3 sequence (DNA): TGTGCCTGTAGCGGGAGGTACAATGAGCAGTACTTC.

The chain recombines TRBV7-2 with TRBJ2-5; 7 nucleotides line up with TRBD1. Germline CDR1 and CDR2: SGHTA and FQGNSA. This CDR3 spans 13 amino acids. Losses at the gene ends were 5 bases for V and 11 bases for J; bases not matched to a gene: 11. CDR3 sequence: CASSLQGPDEQYF. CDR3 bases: TGTGCCAGCAGCCTACAGGGGCCGGATGAGCAGTACTTC.

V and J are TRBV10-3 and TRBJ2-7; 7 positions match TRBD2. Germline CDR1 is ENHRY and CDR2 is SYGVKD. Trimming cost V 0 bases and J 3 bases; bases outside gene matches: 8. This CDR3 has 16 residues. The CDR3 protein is CAISESGRGSLYEQYF. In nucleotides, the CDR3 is TGTGCCATCAGTGAGTCGGGGAGGGGATCCCTCTACGAGCAGTACTTC.

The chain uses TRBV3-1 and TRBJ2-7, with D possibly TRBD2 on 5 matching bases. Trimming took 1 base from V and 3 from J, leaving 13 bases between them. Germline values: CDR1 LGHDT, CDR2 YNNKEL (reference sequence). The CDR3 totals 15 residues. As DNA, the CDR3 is TGTGCCAGCAGCCAAGTGAACGGGAAACTCTACGAGCAGTACTTC. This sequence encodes CASSQVNGKLYEQYF.

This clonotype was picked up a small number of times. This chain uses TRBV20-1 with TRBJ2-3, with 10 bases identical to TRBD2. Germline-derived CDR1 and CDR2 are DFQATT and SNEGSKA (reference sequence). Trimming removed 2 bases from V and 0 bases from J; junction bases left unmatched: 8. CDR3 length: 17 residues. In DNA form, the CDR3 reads TGCAGTGCTAGAACCGACCTAGCGGGGGCCAGCACAGATACGCAGTATTTT. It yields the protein CSARTDLAGASTDTQYF.

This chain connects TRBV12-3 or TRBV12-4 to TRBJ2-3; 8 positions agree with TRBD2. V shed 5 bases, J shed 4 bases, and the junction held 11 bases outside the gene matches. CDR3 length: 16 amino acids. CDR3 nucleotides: TGTGCCAGCAGTCACCAGCGGGGACTAGGAGCAGATACGCAGTATTTT. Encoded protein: CASSHQRGLGADTQYF.

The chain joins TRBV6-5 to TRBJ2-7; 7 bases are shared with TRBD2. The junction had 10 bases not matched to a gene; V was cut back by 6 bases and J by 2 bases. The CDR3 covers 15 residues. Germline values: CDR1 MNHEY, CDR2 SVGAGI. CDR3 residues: CASSPLADPTYEQYF. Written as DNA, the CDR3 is TGTGCCAGCAGCCCTCTAGCGGACCCAACCTACGAGCAGTACTTC.